Listed below are T cell receptor beta chains from one sample, sequenced in a study of CD8 T cells in Susac syndrome. Via MiXCR, TCRdb re-called the immunoSEQ multiplex PCR reads, giving one row per CDR3 protein. This table holds 100,000 to 150,000 distinct CDR3 sequences, around 96% found once. Specimen: CD4+ T cells from PBMCs. These receptors were obtained from a human donor in good health. Both conserved end residues are part of each CDR3. The D gene is left open where the match is weak. Clone size is given for some rows only: seen once, a few or many times, or a class if the clone is expanded.

D: -
J: TRBJ2-2
V: TRBV5-1
size: -
length: 15
DNA: TGCGCCAGCAGCTGGACGGGAGATGGAGCCGGGGAGCTGTTTTTT
CDR3: CASSWTGDGAGELFF

D: TRBD1
J: TRBJ2-7
V: TRBV7-2
size: -
length: 15
DNA: TGTGCCAGCAGTCTACCTCCGGGACAGGGTTACGAGCAGTACTTC
CDR3: CASSLPPGQGYEQYF

D: -
J: TRBJ2-3
V: TRBV7-2
size: -
length: 12
DNA: TGTGCCAGCAGCTTACGCACAGATACGCAGTATTTT
CDR3: CASSLRTDTQYF

D: -
J: TRBJ2-7
V: TRBV10-1
size: -
length: 13
DNA: TGCGCCAGCAGTGTTGGCGGCTCCTACGAGCAGTACTTC
CDR3: CASSVGGSYEQYF

D: TRBD1
J: TRBJ2-4
V: TRBV20-1
size: -
length: 13
DNA: TGCAGTGCTAGAGTACAGGGGCCCGGCATTCAGTACTTC
CDR3: CSARVQGPGIQYF

D: -
J: TRBJ1-4
V: TRBV7-9
size: -
length: 15
DNA: TGTGCCAGCAGCTCCCAGGGCTCCCAAGGGGAAAAACTGTTTTTT
CDR3: CASSSQGSQGEKLFF

D: -
J: TRBJ1-2
V: TRBV6-5
size: once
length: 13
DNA: TGTGCCAGCACCGGACGACAGTCCTATGGCTACACCTTC
CDR3: CASTGRQSYGYTF

D: TRBD2
J: TRBJ2-1
V: TRBV7-2
size: -
length: 15
DNA: TGTGCCAGCAGCCAGGGACTAGCGGGAGGGGGTGAGCAGTTCTTC
CDR3: CASSQGLAGGGEQFF

D: TRBD2
J: TRBJ2-1
V: TRBV3-1
size: -
length: 19
DNA: TGTGCCAGCAGTAAGGGTCATCTTCGCCTAGCGGGAAACTACAATGAGCAGTTCTTC
CDR3: CASSKGHLRLAGNYNEQFF

D: TRBD2
J: TRBJ2-5
V: TRBV28
size: -
length: 14
DNA: TGTGCCAGCAATCCCCTAGCGGGAGGGCAGACCCAGTACTTC
CDR3: CASNPLAGGQTQYF

D: -
J: TRBJ2-5
V: TRBV7-2
size: -
length: 14
DNA: TGTGCCAGCAGCTTACGGGCCAACCTTCCGACCCAGTACTTC
CDR3: CASSLRANLPTQYF

D: -
J: TRBJ2-7
V: TRBV29-1
size: -
length: 13
DNA: TGCAGCGCTGAGGGAGATAGCTCCTACGAGCAGTACTTC
CDR3: CSAEGDSSYEQYF

D: TRBD1
J: TRBJ2-7
V: TRBV10-1
size: once
length: 15
DNA: TGCGCCAGCAGTGAGTCGGAAGGGGGCTTTGGCGAGCAGTACTTC
CDR3: CASSESEGGFGEQYF

D: -
J: TRBJ1-2
V: TRBV6-1
size: -
length: 15
DNA: TGTGCCAGCAGTCAGGGGCCGCAGACCTTCTATGGCTACACCTTC
CDR3: CASSQGPQTFYGYTF

D: -
J: TRBJ1-2
V: TRBV11-2
size: -
length: 18
DNA: TGTGCCAGCAGCCATCTAAGAAAGAGGGCAGGGGATACCTATGGCTACACCTTC
CDR3: CASSHLRKRAGDTYGYTF

D: -
J: TRBJ2-6
V: TRBV7-2
size: -
length: 16
DNA: TGTGCCAGCAGCTCGGGGCGGCGTTCTGGGGCCAACGTCCTGACTTTC
CDR3: CASSSGRRSGANVLTF

D: -
J: TRBJ2-7
V: TRBV5-1
size: -
length: 16
DNA: TGCGCCAGCCGACCGGGCGGGCGGGGACTCAACCGAAGCCCGTACTTC
CDR3: CASRPGGRGLNRSPYF

D: -
J: TRBJ2-3
V: TRBV4-1
size: -
length: 13
DNA: TGCGCCAGCAGTCCCGGACAGTCAGATACGCAGTATTTT
CDR3: CASSPGQSDTQYF

D: -
J: TRBJ1-1
V: TRBV7-9
size: -
length: 14
DNA: TGTGCCAGCAGCTTTGTCAGGGTGAACACTGAAGCTTTCTTT
CDR3: CASSFVRVNTEAFF

D: -
J: TRBJ2-4
V: TRBV7-2
size: -
length: 13
DNA: TGTGCCAGCAGCTACGACAGAAAAAACATTCAGTACTTC
CDR3: CASSYDRKNIQYF

D: TRBD1
J: TRBJ2-5
V: TRBV24-1
size: -
length: 13
DNA: TGTGCCACCCGACAGACAGGGGAAGAGACCCAGTACTTC
CDR3: CATRQTGEETQYF

D: -
J: TRBJ1-2
V: TRBV7-9
size: -
length: 10
DNA: TGTGCCATCTCGGGCTATGGCTACACCTTC
CDR3: CAISGYGYTF

D: TRBD2
J: TRBJ2-1
V: TRBV28
size: -
length: 15
DNA: TGTGCCAGCAGTTTAGACGGACTAGCGGGAGTCGGAGAGTTCTTC
CDR3: CASSLDGLAGVGEFF

D: TRBD1
J: TRBJ2-6
V: TRBV4-2
size: once
length: 18
DNA: TGTGCCAGCAGCCAAGTGAGGACAGGCCGTAGGGGGGCCAACGTCCTGACTTTC
CDR3: CASSQVRTGRRGANVLTF

D: TRBD2
J: TRBJ2-7
V: TRBV3-1
size: -
length: 17
DNA: TGTGCCAGCAGGCCCGCCCTCGGAGCGGGAAGCTCCTACGAGCAGTACTTC
CDR3: CASRPALGAGSSYEQYF

D: TRBD1
J: TRBJ1-2
V: TRBV29-1
size: -
length: 14
DNA: TGCAGCGCTGGGACAGCCGGGCCAAGCTATGGCTACACCTTC
CDR3: CSAGTAGPSYGYTF

D: -
J: TRBJ1-5
V: TRBV3-1
size: -
length: 15
DNA: TGTGCCAGCAGTCGCACAGGGTATAGCAATCAGCCCCAGCATTTT
CDR3: CASSRTGYSNQPQHF

D: TRBD1
J: TRBJ1-5
V: TRBV20-1
size: -
length: 15
DNA: TGCAGTGCTAGCCACGGGACAGGGGCGAATCAGCCCCAGCATTTT
CDR3: CSASHGTGANQPQHF

D: -
J: TRBJ2-4
V: TRBV6-2/TRBV6-3
size: once
length: 12
DNA: TGTGCCAGCAGTCTCTCACTTAACATTCAGTACTTC
CDR3: CASSLSLNIQYF

D: -
J: TRBJ2-6
V: TRBV3-1
size: -
length: 15
DNA: TGTGCCAGCAGCCAATCGGGTGCTGGGGCCAACGTCCTGACTTTC
CDR3: CASSQSGAGANVLTF

D: -
J: TRBJ2-5
V: TRBV5-4
size: -
length: 18
DNA: TGTGCCAGCAGCTCCGGGGCAGGCCTTGGAGACTACCAAGAGACCCAGTACTTC
CDR3: CASSSGAGLGDYQETQYF

D: -
J: TRBJ1-2
V: TRBV5-6
size: -
length: 15
DNA: TGTGCCAGCAGCCGCCGTTTAGGGGACAACTATGGCTACACCTTC
CDR3: CASSRRLGDNYGYTF

D: TRBD1
J: TRBJ1-2
V: TRBV24-1
size: -
length: 13
DNA: TGTGCCACCAGTGGCGGGACAGGATATGGCTACACCTTC
CDR3: CATSGGTGYGYTF

D: -
J: TRBJ2-1
V: TRBV5-1
size: -
length: 14
DNA: TGCGCCAGCACAGCGGGCAATGCGCACAATGAGCAGTTCTTC
CDR3: CASTAGNAHNEQFF

D: TRBD2
J: TRBJ2-7
V: TRBV6-5
size: -
length: 16
DNA: TGTGCCAGCAGTTACTCGGCGGGAGAAGGCTCCTACGAGCAGTACTTC
CDR3: CASSYSAGEGSYEQYF

D: TRBD2
J: TRBJ2-1
V: TRBV20-1
size: -
length: 17
DNA: TGCAGTGCTAGAGGCAGGGCTAGCGGGAGGGCCATCAATGAGCAGTTCTTC
CDR3: CSARGRASGRAINEQFF

D: -
J: TRBJ2-7
V: TRBV28
size: -
length: 15
DNA: TGTGCCAGCAGTTACCGACAGTCGGTTACCTACGAGCAGTACTTC
CDR3: CASSYRQSVTYEQYF

D: -
J: TRBJ1-3
V: TRBV6-6
size: -
length: 14
DNA: TGTGCCAGCACCAAGGGGGGAGTTGAAAACACCATATATTTT
CDR3: CASTKGGVENTIYF

D: TRBD2
J: TRBJ2-5
V: TRBV7-2
size: -
length: 15
DNA: TGTGCCAGCAGCTTAGGCTTAGCGGGAAGAGAGACCCAGTACTTC
CDR3: CASSLGLAGRETQYF

D: -
J: TRBJ1-2
V: TRBV7-9
size: -
length: 15
DNA: TGTGCCAGCAGCTCTAGACCTACGGGGCCCTATGGCTACACCTTC
CDR3: CASSSRPTGPYGYTF

D: -
J: TRBJ1-1
V: TRBV25-1
size: -
length: 15
DNA: TGTGCCAGCAGTATACTGACGGGACAGAACACTGAAGCTTTCTTT
CDR3: CASSILTGQNTEAFF

D: TRBD2
J: TRBJ2-1
V: TRBV15
size: -
length: 15
DNA: TGTGCCACCAGCACTGTAGCGGGAGTCGGACATGAGCAGTTCTTC
CDR3: CATSTVAGVGHEQFF

D: -
J: TRBJ1-3
V: TRBV18
size: -
length: 17
DNA: TGTGCCAGCTCACCACCCGGGACACCCGGCTCTGGAAACACCATATATTTT
CDR3: CASSPPGTPGSGNTIYF

D: TRBD2
J: TRBJ2-2
V: TRBV7-6
size: -
length: 18
DNA: TGTGCCAGCAGCCTCGCTCTTAGCGGGGGGACGAGCACCGGGGAGCTGTTTTTT
CDR3: CASSLALSGGTSTGELFF

D: -
J: TRBJ1-1
V: TRBV20-1
size: -
length: 12
DNA: TGCAGTGCTATAGCTGGAAACACTGAAGCTTTCTTT
CDR3: CSAIAGNTEAFF

D: -
J: TRBJ1-2
V: TRBV29-1
size: -
length: 13
DNA: TGCAGCGTCACAGGCCACCCCAACTATGGCTACACCTTC
CDR3: CSVTGHPNYGYTF

D: TRBD2
J: TRBJ2-1
V: TRBV29-1
size: -
length: 14
DNA: TGCAGCGTGCACCCGGGACTAGCGGTCAATGAGCAGTTCTTC
CDR3: CSVHPGLAVNEQFF

D: -
J: TRBJ1-3
V: TRBV7-2
size: -
length: 14
DNA: TGTGCCAGCAGCAAGAGGAGTTCTGGAAACACCATATATTTT
CDR3: CASSKRSSGNTIYF

D: -
J: TRBJ2-3
V: TRBV7-2
size: -
length: 14
DNA: TGTGCCAGCAGCCTTAGGCACCCCACAGATACGCAGTATTTT
CDR3: CASSLRHPTDTQYF

D: TRBD1
J: TRBJ2-5
V: TRBV20-1
size: once
length: 12
DNA: TGCAGTGCTGCCCGGGACAGGGGATCCCAGTACTTC
CDR3: CSAARDRGSQYF

D: TRBD1
J: TRBJ1-2
V: TRBV24-1
size: -
length: 13
DNA: TGTGCCACCAGTGGACAGGGGTTCTATGGCTACACCTTC
CDR3: CATSGQGFYGYTF

D: -
J: TRBJ2-2
V: TRBV7-2
size: -
length: 14
DNA: TGTGCCAGCAGCCCAAAGCCCAACACCGGGGAGCTGTTTTTT
CDR3: CASSPKPNTGELFF

D: -
J: TRBJ2-1
V: TRBV5-1
size: -
length: 13
DNA: TGCGCCAGCAGCCTGACCTCTCCCAATGAGCAGTTCTTC
CDR3: CASSLTSPNEQFF